The clone carrying this T cell receptor (beta chain) was seen just once. In the source study's methods: Nucleated cell number was recorded as an estimate derived from reference gene primer amplification. Method: immunoSEQ multiplex PCR; TCRdb's copy keeps in-frame clones and lacks some. V, J and clone size derive from that table, while D and trimming were established from the DNA sequence. The profile shows more than 90,000 clones, approximately 92% of them singletons. This entry comes from a study of blood T cell repertoires in COVID-19. Whole-study context: The samples span acute and convalescent COVID-19 from the United States, Italy and Spain. T cells, B-cell-depleted T cells, or PBMCs provided the cDNA or gDNA that served as material.

CDR1 is WNHNN, CDR2 SYGVQD, per germline (reference sequence). Trimming pared 3 bases from V and 5 bases from J, leaving 8 bases between. This CDR3 spans 13 amino acids. This rearrangement joins TRBV10-1 to TRBJ1-5; D possibly corresponds to TRBD1 (5 bases). The source is a man aged 50 or older with active COVID-19. The sample comprised peripheral blood. The CDR3 region has the DNA TGCGCCAGCAGTGAACAGGCGCATCAGCCCCAGCATTTT. This encodes CASSEQAHQPQHF.